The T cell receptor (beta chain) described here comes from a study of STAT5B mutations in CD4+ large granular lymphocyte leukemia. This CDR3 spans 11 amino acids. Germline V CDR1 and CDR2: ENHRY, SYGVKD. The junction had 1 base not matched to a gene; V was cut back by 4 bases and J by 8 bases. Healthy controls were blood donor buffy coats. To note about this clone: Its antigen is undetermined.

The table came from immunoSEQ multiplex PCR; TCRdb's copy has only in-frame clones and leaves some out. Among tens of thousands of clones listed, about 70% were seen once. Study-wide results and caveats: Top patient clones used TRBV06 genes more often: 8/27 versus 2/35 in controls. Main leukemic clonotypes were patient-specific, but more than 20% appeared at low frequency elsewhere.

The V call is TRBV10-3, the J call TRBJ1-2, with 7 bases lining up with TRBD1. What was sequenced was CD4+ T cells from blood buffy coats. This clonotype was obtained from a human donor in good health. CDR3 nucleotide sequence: TGTGCCATCAGTGCGGACAGGGGCTACACCTTC. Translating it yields CAISADRGYTF.